The subject of this entry is one T cell receptor (beta chain). This specimen comes from a study of shared clonotypes between healthy human individuals. Study overall: A donor's plate count was three for CD4 naive and three for CD4 memory; CD8 naive had two and CD8 memory one.

CDR1 is SGHTA, CDR2 FQGNSA, per germline. The germline V and J ends were trimmed by 1 base and 4 bases, with 10 bases remaining between them. The CDR3 has 14 amino acids. Over several immunoSEQ plates, each subset's genomic DNA was distributed in even portions. Assay: immunoSEQ multiplex PCR; the TCRdb copy retains only in-frame clones and omits some. There are about 2,500,000 clones in the sample; approximately 92% occur only once, and about 0.13% lies in the top ten. This chain uses TRBV7-2 with TRBJ2-5; D call uncertain. The clonotype was recovered from a man between 18 and 29 years old in good health. The sample consisted of naive CD4+ T cells sorted from blood. Described subset: CD45RA+ positively selected. The CDR3 region has the DNA TGTGCCAGCAGCTTAGTCGTATTTGGAGAGACCCAGTACTTC. Translating it yields CASSLVVFGETQYF.